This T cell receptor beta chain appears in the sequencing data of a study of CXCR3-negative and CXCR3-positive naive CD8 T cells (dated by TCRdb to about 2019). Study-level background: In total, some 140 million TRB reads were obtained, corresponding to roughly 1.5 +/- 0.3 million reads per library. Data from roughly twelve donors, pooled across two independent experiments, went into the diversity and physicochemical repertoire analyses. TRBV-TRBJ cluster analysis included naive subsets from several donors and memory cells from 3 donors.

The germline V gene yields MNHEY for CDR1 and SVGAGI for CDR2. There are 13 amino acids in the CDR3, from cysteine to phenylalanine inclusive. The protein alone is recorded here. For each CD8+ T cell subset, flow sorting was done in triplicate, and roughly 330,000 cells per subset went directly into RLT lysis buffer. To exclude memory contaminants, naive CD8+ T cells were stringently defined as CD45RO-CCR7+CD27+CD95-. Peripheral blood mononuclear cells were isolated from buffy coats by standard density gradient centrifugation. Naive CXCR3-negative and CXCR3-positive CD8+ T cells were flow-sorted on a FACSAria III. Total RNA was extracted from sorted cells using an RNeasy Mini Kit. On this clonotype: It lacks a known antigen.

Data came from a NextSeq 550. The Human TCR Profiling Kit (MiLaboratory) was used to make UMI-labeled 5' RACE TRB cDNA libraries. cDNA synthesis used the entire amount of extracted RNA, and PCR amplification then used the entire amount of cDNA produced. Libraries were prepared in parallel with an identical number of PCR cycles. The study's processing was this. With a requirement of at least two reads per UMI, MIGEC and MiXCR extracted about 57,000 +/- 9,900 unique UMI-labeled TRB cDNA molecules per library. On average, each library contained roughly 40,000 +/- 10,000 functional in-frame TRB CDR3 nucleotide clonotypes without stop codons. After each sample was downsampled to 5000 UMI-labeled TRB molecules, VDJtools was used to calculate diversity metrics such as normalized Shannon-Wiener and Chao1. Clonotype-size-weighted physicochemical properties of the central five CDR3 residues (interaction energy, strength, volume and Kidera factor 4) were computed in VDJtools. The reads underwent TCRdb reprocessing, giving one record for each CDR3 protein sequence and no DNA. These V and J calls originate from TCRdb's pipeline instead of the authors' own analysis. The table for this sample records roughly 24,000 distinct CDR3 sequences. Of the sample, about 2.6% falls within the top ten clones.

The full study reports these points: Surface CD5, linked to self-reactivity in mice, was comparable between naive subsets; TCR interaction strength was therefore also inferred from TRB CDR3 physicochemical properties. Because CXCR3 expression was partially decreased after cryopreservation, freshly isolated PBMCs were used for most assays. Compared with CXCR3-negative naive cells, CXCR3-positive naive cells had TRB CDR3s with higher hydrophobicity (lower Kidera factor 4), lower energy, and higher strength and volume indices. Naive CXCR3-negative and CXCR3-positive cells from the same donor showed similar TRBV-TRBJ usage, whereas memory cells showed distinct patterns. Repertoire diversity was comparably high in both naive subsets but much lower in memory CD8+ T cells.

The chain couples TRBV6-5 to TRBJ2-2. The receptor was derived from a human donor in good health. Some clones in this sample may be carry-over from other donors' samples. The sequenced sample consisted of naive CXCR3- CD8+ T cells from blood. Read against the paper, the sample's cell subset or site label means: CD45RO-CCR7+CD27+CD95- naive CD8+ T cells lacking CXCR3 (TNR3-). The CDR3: CASSYVNTGELFF.